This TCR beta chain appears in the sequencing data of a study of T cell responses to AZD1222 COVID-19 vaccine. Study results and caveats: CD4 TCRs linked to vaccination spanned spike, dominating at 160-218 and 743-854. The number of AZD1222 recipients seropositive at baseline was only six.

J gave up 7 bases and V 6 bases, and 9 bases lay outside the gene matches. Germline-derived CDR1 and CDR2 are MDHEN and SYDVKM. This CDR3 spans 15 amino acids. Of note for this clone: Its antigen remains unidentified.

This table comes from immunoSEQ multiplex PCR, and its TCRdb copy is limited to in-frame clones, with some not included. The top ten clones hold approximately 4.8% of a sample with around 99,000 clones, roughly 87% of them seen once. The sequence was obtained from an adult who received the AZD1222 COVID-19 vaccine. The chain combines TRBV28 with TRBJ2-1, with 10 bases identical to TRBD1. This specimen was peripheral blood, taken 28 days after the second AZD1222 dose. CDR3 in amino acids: CASSGTRDRGNEQFF. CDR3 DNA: TGTGCCAGCAGCGGGACTCGGGACAGGGGAAATGAGCAGTTCTTC. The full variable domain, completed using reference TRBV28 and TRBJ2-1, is DVKVTQSSRYLVKRTGEKVFLECVQDMDHENMFWYRQDPGLGLRLIYFSYDVKMKEKGDIPEGYSVSREKKERFSLILESASTNQTSMYLCASSGTRDRGNEQFFGPGTRLTVL.